The T cell receptor (beta chain) described here comes from a study of a mutant IDH1 vaccine in newly diagnosed glioma. At the level of the study: Week 35 held visit V12, while week 47 held visit V13.

Looked up from germline, CDR1 is GTSNPN and CDR2 is SVGIG (reference sequence). The V and J ends lost 0 bases and 0 bases respectively, with 14 bases between them. The CDR3 extends over 16 amino acids. Only in-frame clones appear in the TCRdb table, and some are missing; sequencing was by immunoSEQ multiplex PCR. The data show tens of thousands of clones, with roughly four fifths seen just once and more than 5% held by the top ten. About this clone itself: Its antigen is not known.

Time point specified: week 47, end of study. Every vaccination contained 300 ug of the mutant IDH1 20-mer peptide and was paired with topical imiquimod. This material consisted of PBMCs, taken from a glioma patient whose treatment included an IDH1 peptide vaccine. This TCR came from a man in his forties with glioma. The chain links TRBV30 to TRBJ2-5; no firm D call. The CDR3 spells CAWSVRVSWYQETQYF. The CDR3 nucleotides are TGTGCCTGGAGTGTAAGGGTTTCCTGGTACCAAGAGACCCAGTACTTC.